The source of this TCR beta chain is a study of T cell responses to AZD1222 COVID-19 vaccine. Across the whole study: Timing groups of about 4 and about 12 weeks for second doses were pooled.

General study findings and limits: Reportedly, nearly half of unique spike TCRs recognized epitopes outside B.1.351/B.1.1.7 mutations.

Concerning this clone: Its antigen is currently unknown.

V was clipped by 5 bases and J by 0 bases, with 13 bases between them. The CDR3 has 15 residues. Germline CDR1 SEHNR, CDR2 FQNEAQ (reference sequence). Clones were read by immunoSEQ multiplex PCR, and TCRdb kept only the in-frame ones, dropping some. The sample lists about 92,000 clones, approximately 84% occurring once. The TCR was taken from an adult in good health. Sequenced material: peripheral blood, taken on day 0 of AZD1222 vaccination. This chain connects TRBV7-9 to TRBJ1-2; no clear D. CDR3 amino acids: CASSRSAVPNYGYTF. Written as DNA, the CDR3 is TGTGCCAGCAGCAGGAGTGCCGTCCCTAACTATGGCTACACCTTC.